This passage covers 14 T cell receptor beta chains from one sample sequenced in a study of regulatory T cells in long-lasting Graves disease. HTBI primers from iRepertoire and Arm-PCR of CDR3 regions yielded the TCR beta libraries. TCRdb reprocessed the multiplex PCR reads via MiXCR and lists one record per CDR3 protein. This table has 350,000 to 500,000 distinct CDR3 sequences, over 20% appearing once. Time point: persistent/refractory GD, antithyroid drugs over 5 years with positive TRAb. The TCR library was prepared using RNA isolated from PBMCs. The sample was peripheral blood mononuclear cells (PBMCs), taken when the disease was refractory, from a patient treated with antithyroid drugs. The receptors originated from a female donor with Graves disease.

This clonotype turned up a few times. This sequence joins TRBV6-1 and TRBJ2-7; D gene unclear. The germline CDR1 and CDR2 sequences are MNHNS and SASEGT. Trimming removed 10 bases from V and 4 bases from J, with 11 bases in between. There are 11 residues in the CDR3. CDR3 sequence (DNA): TGTGCCACCCACTTTCTGTACGAGCAGTACTTC. Translating gives CATHFLYEQYF.

V and J are TRBV7-8 and TRBJ1-4, with a weak D call TRBD1 (5 bases). The germline V gene encodes CDR1 SGHVS and CDR2 FQNEAQ. V was clipped by 5 bases and J by 6 bases, with 19 bases between them. The CDR3 totals 16 residues. CDR3 loop: CASSPLGIGTDEKLFF. The CDR3 coding sequence is TGTGCCAGCAGCCCCCTAGGTATAGGGACTGATGAAAAACTGTTTTTT.

The DNA for the CDR3 is TGTGCCAGCAGCTTGGTTTGGGGGTCCGGGAGTTGGGCCCGGAACACCGGGGAGCTGTTTTTT. Translation gives CASSLVWGSGSWARNTGELFF. The V call is TRBV5-8, the J call TRBJ2-2; the D gene is possibly TRBD2 (6 bases). CDR3 length: 21 amino acids. The germline V and J ends were trimmed by 0 bases and 1 base, with 25 bases remaining between them. Germline V gene data show CDR1 as SGHTS and CDR2 as YDEGEE.

V usage is TRBV20-1 and J usage is TRBJ2-6; TRBD1 is a possible D gene (7 bases). Germline V CDR1 and CDR2: DFQATT, SNEGSKA (reference sequence). The CDR3 spans 16 residues. V lost 6 bases to trimming and J lost 0 bases, with 15 bases between them. The CDR3 region is CSARDRSGSGANVLTF. CDR3 coding DNA: TGCAGTGCGCGGGACAGATCGGGCTCTGGGGCCAACGTCCTGACTTTC.

This clonotype was detected only a few times. This sequence joins TRBV29-1 and TRBJ2-2; the D is unclear. CDR1 and CDR2 (germline): SQVTM, ANQGSEA. V was trimmed by 3 bases and J by 0 bases, leaving 8 bases between them. CDR3 length: 14 residues. CDR3 amino acids: CSVDGSTNTGELFF. The CDR3, as DNA: TGCAGCGTTGATGGCTCTACGAACACCGGGGAGCTGTTTTTT.

This clonotype was seen more than once but under ten times. The rearrangement links TRBV27 to TRBJ2-5; TRBD2 matches 8 bases. CDR3 length: 15 amino acids. Germline V gene lookup returns CDR1 MNHEY and CDR2 SMNVEV (reference sequence). J lost 5 bases, V lost 3 bases, and 8 bases had no gene match. The CDR3 DNA is TGTGCCAGCAGTTTCATCGGGAGGGCCCTCGAGACCCAGTACTTC. It encodes CASSFIGRALETQYF.

In this sample, this clonotype turned up many times. The CDR3 DNA sequence: TGTGCCAGCAGTTTGTCAGGGCGGACTGAAGCTTTCTTT. Its translation is CASSLSGRTEAFF. This chain joins TRBV27 and TRBJ1-1; TRBD1 might be the D (5 bases). Trimming shortened V by 3 bases and J by 5 bases, and 10 bases separated the two germline ends. This CDR3 region has 13 residues. Germline V CDR1 and CDR2: MNHEY, SMNVEV (reference sequence).

This clonotype has more than one count but fewer than ten. The rearrangement uses TRBV20-1 and TRBJ2-7; the D call may be TRBD1 or TRBD2 (5 bases each). Germline values: CDR1 DFQATT, CDR2 SNEGSKA (reference sequence). The CDR3 loop spans 17 amino acids. Trimming shortened V by 2 bases and J by 2 bases, and 22 bases separated the two germline ends. CDR3 protein: CSARPSRDLRSTYEQYF. Here the CDR3 DNA reads TGCAGTGCTAGACCGTCACGGGACCTTCGTTCGACCTACGAGCAGTACTTC.

This clonotype showed up many times. V usage is TRBV28 and J usage is TRBJ2-3, with 10 positions matching TRBD2. The V gene's germline CDR1 is MDHEN and CDR2 SYDVKM. The CDR3 contains 16 residues. Losses at the gene ends were 4 bases for V and 1 base for J; bases not matched to a gene: 5. The CDR3 spells CASSSGTSDRTDTQYF. The CDR3 region has the DNA TGTGCCAGCAGTTCTGGGACTAGCGACCGCACAGATACGCAGTATTTT.

This clonotype came up many times. The genes are TRBV15 and TRBJ2-5; 8 bases align to TRBD1. The germline CDR1 and CDR2 sequences are LNHNV and YYDKDF (reference sequence). J was trimmed by 6 bases and V by 0 bases; bases with no gene match: 9. The CDR3 runs to 16 residues. The CDR3 nucleotides read TGTGCCACCAGCAGAGATCGGCCAGGGGGCGCAAAGACCCAGTACTTC. It yields the protein CATSRDRPGGAKTQYF. The full variable domain, its missing parts supplied by reference TRBV15 and TRBJ2-5, is DAMVIQNPRYQVTQFGKPVTLSCSQTLNHNVMYWYQQKSSQAPKLLFHYYDKDFNNEADTPDNFQSRRPNTSFCFLDIRSPGLGDTAMYLCATSRDRPGGAKTQYFGPGTRLLVL.

This clonotype came up a few times. The chain has TRBV28 and TRBJ2-3; unclear D gene. The CDR3 is made up of 13 amino acids. From germline, CDR1 is MDHEN and CDR2 SYDVKM. V was pared by 6 bases and J by 0 bases, with 7 bases between. CDR3 amino acids: CASRYPSTDTQYF. The CDR3 DNA reads as TGTGCCAGCAGATATCCCAGCACAGATACGCAGTATTTT.

This clonotype was observed a few times. The chain recombines TRBV20-1 with TRBJ1-2; D call uncertain. CDR1 is DFQATT and CDR2 is SNEGSKA in the germline V gene (reference sequence). V gave up 5 bases and J gave up 1 base, with 14 bases separating them. CDR3 length: 14 amino acids. CDR3 sequence reads: CSAARTVDNYGYTF. Written as DNA, the CDR3 is TGCAGTGCTGCACGGACGGTAGATAACTATGGCTACACCTTC.

This clonotype was observed at least ten times. The CDR3 bases are TGTGCCAGCAGTTTCCTATCCGGGACAGGGGGCGCTGACTATGGCTACACCTTC. Translation: CASSFLSGTGGADYGYTF. The chain recombines TRBV27 with TRBJ1-2, with TRBD1 matching over 12 bases. V gave up 3 bases and J gave up 3 bases; unmatched junction bases: 11. Germline assignment: CDR1 MNHEY and CDR2 SMNVEV (reference sequence). This CDR3 has 18 amino acids.

The sample holds many counts of this clonotype. The CDR3 protein is CASSPGTSSSRTQYF. The DNA for the CDR3 is TGTGCCAGCAGCCCCGGGACTAGTTCATCCCGTACCCAGTACTTC. The rearrangement joins TRBV28 to TRBJ2-5, with 8 bases fitting TRBD2. V lost 6 bases and J lost 8; bases outside the gene matches: 14. The CDR3 consists of 15 residues. In germline, CDR1 is MDHEN, CDR2 SYDVKM.